These 22 T cell receptor beta chains share one sample of origin, sequenced in a study of early T cells in non-severe SARS-CoV-2 infection. TCRdb used MiXCR to reprocess the 5' RACE reads, holding one entry per CDR3 protein. The data hold about 110,000 distinct CDR3 sequences, with around 10% observed a single time. Specimen: whole blood. All receptors come from an adult who was a healthcare worker with PCR-confirmed SARS-CoV-2 infection or an uninfected control (not recorded which).

This clonotype showed up just once. A much bigger clone sits one base away, suggesting this may be a read error. The V gene is TRBV5-1, the J gene TRBJ1-1; 9 bases agree with TRBD1. Germline assignment: CDR1 SGHRS and CDR2 YFSETQ. The CDR3 sequence is 15 residues long. The CDR3 sequence: CASSPRTGEDTKAFF. CDR3 in DNA: TGCGCCAGCAGCCCGCGGACAGGGGAGGACACTAAAGCTTTCTTT.

At least ten counts were recorded for this clonotype. V is TRBV11-2 and J is TRBJ2-1; 12 nucleotides agree with TRBD2. The CDR3 runs 16 residues. In germline, CDR1 is SGHAT, CDR2 FQNNGV. V trimming: 5 bases; J trimming: 4 bases; junction bases outside the gene matches: 6. The CDR3 is CASSKTSGGTYNEQFF. In DNA form, the CDR3 reads TGTGCCAGCAGCAAGACTAGCGGGGGTACTTACAATGAGCAGTTCTTC. Filled out from reference TRBV11-2 and TRBJ2-1, the complete variable domain reads EAGVAQSPRYKIIEKRQSVAFWCNPISGHATLYWYQQILGQGPKLLIQFQNNGVVDDSQLPKDRFSAERLKGVDSTLKIQPAKLEDSAVYLCASSKTSGGTYNEQFFGPGTRLTVL.

This chain uses TRBV5-1 with TRBJ2-5, with 11 nucleotides matching TRBD2. The ends lost 0 bases at V and 2 bases at J; junction bases unmatched: 3. The germline V gene has CDR1 SGHRS and CDR2 YFSETQ. The CDR3 spans 16 residues. The CDR3 DNA follows: TGCGCCAGCAGCTTGGGGCTAGCGGGGGGTCAAGAGACCCAGTACTTC. Protein: CASSLGLAGGQETQYF.

This clonotype was detected a few times. The V call is TRBV7-8, the J call TRBJ1-2, with a possible D match to TRBD1 (6 bases). V was clipped by 1 base and J by 0 bases, with 12 bases between them. CDR1 is SGHVS and CDR2 is FQNEAQ in the germline V gene. The CDR3 runs to 16 residues. CDR3 protein: CASSLVTGRANYGYTF. For the CDR3, the DNA is TGTGCCAGCAGCTTAGTTACAGGGAGGGCTAACTATGGCTACACCTTC. The full variable domain, with the rest looked up from reference TRBV7-8 and TRBJ1-2, is GAGVSQSPRYKVAKRGQDVALRCDPISGHVSLFWYQQALGQGPEFLTYFQNEAQLDKSGLPSDRFFAERPEGSVSTLKIQRTQQEDSAVYLCASSLVTGRANYGYTFGSGTRLTVV.

This clonotype appeared many times. CDR3 sequence: CASSLEGLYNEQFF. The CDR3 nucleotides are TGTGCCAGCAGCTTAGAGGGACTATATAATGAGCAGTTCTTC. This chain links TRBV7-2 with TRBJ2-1; 7 bases are shared with TRBD2. Germline CDR1 SGHTA, CDR2 FQGNSA. The CDR3 runs 14 residues. V lost 1 base, J lost 7 bases, and 4 bases stayed unmatched.

This clonotype was recorded once. A much larger clone sits a single nucleotide away, making a read error possible. The chain is built from TRBV20-1 and TRBJ2-3; TRBD2 aligns across 10 bases. This CDR3 is built from 16 residues. Germline V gene sequence: CDR1 DFQATT, CDR2 SNEGSKA (reference sequence). Unmatched junction bases numbered 13, after V lost 7 bases and J lost 3 bases. The CDR3 bases are TGCAGTGGTCCTGTACCAGCGGGGGGGCGGACAGATACGCAGTATTTT. It codes for CSGPVPAGGRTDTQYF.

V is TRBV18 and J is TRBJ2-7; TRBD2 matches 9 bases. The CDR3 runs 15 residues. Germline V CDR1 and CDR2: KGHSH, LQKENI. V lost 0 bases, J lost 5 bases, and 5 bases stayed unmatched. CDR3 sequence (DNA): TGTGCCAGCTCACCACCGCGGGGGGGCAGAAACGAGCAGTACTTC. The encoded protein is CASSPPRGGRNEQYF.

V usage is TRBV5-6 and J usage is TRBJ2-2; D gene unclear. The V gene lost 0 bases and the J gene lost 10 bases, with 10 bases spanning the gap. Germline CDR1 reads SGHDT; CDR2 reads YYEEEE. CDR3 length: 13 residues. This CDR3 is CASSLGPTEELFF. The CDR3 coding sequence is TGTGCCAGCAGCTTGGGCCCTACGGAGGAGCTGTTTTTT.

The chain couples TRBV20-1 to TRBJ2-1; a possible D gene is TRBD2 (6 bases). The CDR3 consists of 15 residues. The germline V gene has CDR1 DFQATT and CDR2 SNEGSKA (reference sequence). The V gene lost 5 bases and the J gene lost 3 bases, with 17 bases spanning the gap. This chain's CDR3 is CSAVQRGTYYNEQFF. The CDR3 bases are TGCAGTGCTGTACAACGGGGGACCTACTACAATGAGCAGTTCTTC.

This clonotype was detected many times. V and J are TRBV5-6 and TRBJ1-5; 8 nucleotides agree with TRBD1. V shed 1 base and J 5 bases; nucleotides not matched to a gene: 2. In germline, CDR1 is SGHDT, CDR2 YYEEEE. CDR3 length equals 14 residues. CDR3 bases: TGTGCCAGCAGCTTGTACAGGGGGGATCAGCCCCAGCATTTT. Translation gives CASSLYRGDQPQHF. The full variable domain, in which reference TRBV5-6 and TRBJ1-5 provide the parts outside the CDR3, is DAGVTQSPTHLIKTRGQQVTLRCSPKSGHDTVSWYQQALGQGPQFIFQYYEEEERQRGNFPDRFSGHQFPNYSSELNVNALLLGDSALYLCASSLYRGDQPQHFGDGTRLSIL.

The genes are TRBV18 and TRBJ2-7, with D possibly TRBD2 on 6 matching bases. The CDR3 is made up of 12 amino acids. Germline-derived CDR1 and CDR2 are KGHSH and LQKENI. Deletions cut 2 bases from V and 5 bases from J, with 7 bases between. This CDR3 is CASSPTGDEQYF. CDR3 nucleotides: TGTGCCAGCTCACCAACGGGGGACGAGCAGTACTTC.

The chain joins TRBV28 to TRBJ1-2; 9 bases are shared with TRBD1. The V gene end was trimmed by 7 bases and the J gene end by 8 bases; junction bases not matched to a gene: 5. There are 12 residues in the CDR3. The germline V gene encodes CDR1 MDHEN and CDR2 SYDVKM. CDR3 sequence reads: CASINRGLGYTF. In nucleotides, the CDR3 is TGTGCCAGCATTAACAGGGGGCTGGGCTACACCTTC.

This clonotype was detected only once. This sequence joins TRBV7-9 and TRBJ1-3; D unresolved. V lost 5 bases and J lost 11, with 13 bases in between. The CDR3 is 12 amino acids. Germline values: CDR1 SEHNR, CDR2 FQNEAQ (reference sequence). CDR3 in amino acids: CASSPPPRSIYF. The CDR3 region has the DNA TGTGCCAGCAGCCCCCCGCCTCGGTCCATATATTTT. Supplemented by reference TRBV7-9 and TRBJ1-3, the full variable domain reads DTGVSQNPRHKITKRGQNVTFRCDPISEHNRLYWYRQTLGQGPEFLTYFQNEAQLEKSRLLSDRFSAERPKGSFSTLEIQRTEQGDSAMYLCASSPPPRSIYFGEGSWLTVV.

The chain carries TRBV9 and TRBJ2-1; a possible D gene is TRBD2 (6 bases). This CDR3 is 15 amino acids long. Trimming cost V 2 bases and J 7 bases, with 16 bases left between them. From germline, CDR1 is SGDLS and CDR2 YYNGEE. CDR3 sequence: CASSVSGFSENEQFF. DNA for the CDR3: TGTGCCAGCAGCGTTAGCGGATTCTCTGAAAATGAGCAGTTCTTC.

This clonotype was found many times. CDR3 DNA: TGTGCCAGTAAGGGACGAGGGGGCAATCAGCCCCAGCATTTT. Protein: CASKGRGGNQPQHF. The J gene is TRBJ1-5, the V gene TRBV19, with D perhaps TRBD1 (5 bases). The germline V and J ends were trimmed by 7 bases and 2 bases, with 12 bases remaining between them. The germline CDR1 and CDR2 sequences are LNHDA and SQIVND (reference sequence). CDR3 length equals 14 residues.

The chain uses TRBV5-1 and TRBJ1-6, with D maybe TRBD1 (5 bases). V lost 0 bases, J lost 8 bases, and 12 bases lay in between. The CDR3 loop spans 15 amino acids. The germline CDR1 and CDR2 sequences are SGHRS and YFSETQ. The CDR3 nucleotides are TGCGCCAGCAGCTTGGCCGTGGGGCAGGATTCACCCCTCCACTTT. Amino acids: CASSLAVGQDSPLHF.

This clonotype was recorded a few times. J is TRBJ2-7 and V is TRBV10-1, with 11 bases that match TRBD1. The CDR3 runs 15 residues. With 3 bases clipped from V and 3 bases from J, the junction kept 4 bases outside the gene matches. The germline V gene has CDR1 WNHNN and CDR2 SYGVQD (reference sequence). CDR3 bases: TGCGCCAGCAGTGAATTCGGGACAGGGGGCTACGAGCAGTACTTC. Its translation: CASSEFGTGGYEQYF.

This clonotype was seen repeatedly, ten times or more. V is TRBV24-1 and J is TRBJ1-1; TRBD1 is a possible D gene (6 bases). The CDR3 has 16 amino acids. Trimming removed 0 bases at V and 1 base at J, with 11 bases between. Germline V CDR1 and CDR2: KGHDR, SFDVKD. The CDR3 region is CATSDLPDRKNTEAFF. CDR3 DNA sequence: TGTGCCACCAGTGATTTGCCGGACAGAAAGAACACTGAAGCTTTCTTT.

This clonotype appeared many times. This chain links TRBV5-5 with TRBJ1-5, with 8 bases aligning to TRBD1. CDR1 is SGHKS and CDR2 is YYEKEE in the germline V gene (reference sequence). The CDR3 loop spans 15 amino acids. V shed 0 bases and J 1 base; nucleotides not matched to a gene: 0. CDR3 residues: CASSLGQGSNQPQHF. In nucleotides, the CDR3 is TGTGCCAGCAGCTTGGGACAGGGGAGCAATCAGCCCCAGCATTTT.

The chain joins TRBV10-3 to TRBJ2-2; 12 positions agree with TRBD1. The CDR3 covers 15 residues. CDR1 is ENHRY and CDR2 is SYGVKD in the germline V gene. V was pared by 4 bases and J by 6 bases, with 3 bases of the junction left unmatched. The CDR3: CAISAGQGASGELFF. The CDR3 DNA reads as TGTGCCATCAGTGCGGGACAGGGGGCCTCCGGGGAGCTGTTTTTT.

This clonotype appeared a few times. The chain uses TRBV11-2 and TRBJ2-7, with TRBD2 matching over 10 bases. Germline-derived CDR1 and CDR2 are SGHAT and FQNNGV. The CDR3 length is 16 residues. V was clipped by 2 bases and J by 3 bases; unmatched bases: 7. CDR3 DNA: TGTGCCAGCAGCTTAAATCCCCAGCGGGAGGGCTACGAGCAGTACTTC. Amino acid sequence: CASSLNPQREGYEQYF. The full variable domain, completed using reference TRBV11-2 and TRBJ2-7, is EAGVAQSPRYKIIEKRQSVAFWCNPISGHATLYWYQQILGQGPKLLIQFQNNGVVDDSQLPKDRFSAERLKGVDSTLKIQPAKLEDSAVYLCASSLNPQREGYEQYFGPGTRLTVT.

The V and J genes are TRBV2 and TRBJ1-5, with a tentative D call TRBD1 (5 bases). Looked up from germline, CDR1 is SNHLY and CDR2 is FYNNEI. The CDR3 has 12 residues. Trimming took off 8 bases at V and 6 bases at J, with 11 bases between the two ends. CDR3 in DNA: TGTGCCAGCGGGGGTTATTCTCAGCCCCAGCATTTT. The encoded protein is CASGGYSQPQHF.